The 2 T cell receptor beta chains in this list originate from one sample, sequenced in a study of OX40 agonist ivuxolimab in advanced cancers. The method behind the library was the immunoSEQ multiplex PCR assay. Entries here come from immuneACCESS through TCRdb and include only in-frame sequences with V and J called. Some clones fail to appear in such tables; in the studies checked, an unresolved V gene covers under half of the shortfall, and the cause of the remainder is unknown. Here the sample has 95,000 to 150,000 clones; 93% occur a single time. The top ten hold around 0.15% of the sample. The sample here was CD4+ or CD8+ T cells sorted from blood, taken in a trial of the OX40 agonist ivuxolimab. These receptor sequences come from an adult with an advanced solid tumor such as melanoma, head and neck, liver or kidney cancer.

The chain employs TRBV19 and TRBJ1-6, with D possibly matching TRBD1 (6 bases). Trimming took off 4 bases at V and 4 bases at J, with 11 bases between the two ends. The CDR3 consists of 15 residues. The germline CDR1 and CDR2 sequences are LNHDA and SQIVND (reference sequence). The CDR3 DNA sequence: TGTGCCAGTAGTAGCTCACAGGGATATAATTCACCCCTCCACTTT. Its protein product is CASSSSQGYNSPLHF. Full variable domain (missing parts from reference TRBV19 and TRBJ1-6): DGGITQSPKYLFRKEGQNVTLSCEQNLNHDAMYWYRQDPGQGLRLIYYSQIVNDFQKGDIAEGYSVSREKKESFPLTVTSAQKNPTAFYLCASSSSQGYNSPLHFGNGTRLTVT.

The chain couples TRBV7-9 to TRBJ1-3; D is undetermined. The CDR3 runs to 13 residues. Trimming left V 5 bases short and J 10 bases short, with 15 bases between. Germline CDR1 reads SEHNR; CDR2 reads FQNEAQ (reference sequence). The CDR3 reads CASSPPQRTTIYF. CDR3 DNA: TGTGCCAGCAGCCCCCCCCAGCGAACGACCATATATTTT.